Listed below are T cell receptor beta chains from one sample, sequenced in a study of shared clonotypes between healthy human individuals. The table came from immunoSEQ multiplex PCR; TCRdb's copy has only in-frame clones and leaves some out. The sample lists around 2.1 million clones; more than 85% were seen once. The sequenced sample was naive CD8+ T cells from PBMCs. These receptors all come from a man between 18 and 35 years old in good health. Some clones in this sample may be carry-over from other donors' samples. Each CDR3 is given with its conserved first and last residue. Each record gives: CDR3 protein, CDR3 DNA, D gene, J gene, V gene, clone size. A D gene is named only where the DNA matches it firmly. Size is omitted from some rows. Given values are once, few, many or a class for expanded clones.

CDR3 protein: CASSGRGTTNEKLFF
CDR3 DNA: TGTGCCAGCAGCGGACGGGGAACAACTAATGAAAAACTGTTTTTT
D gene: .
J gene: TRBJ1-4
V gene: TRBV7-9
clone size: .

CDR3 protein: CASSESRALNTEAFF
CDR3 DNA: TGTGCCAGCAGTGAAAGCAGGGCGCTGAACACTGAAGCTTTCTTT
D gene: .
J gene: TRBJ1-1
V gene: TRBV2
clone size: .

CDR3 protein: CASSPLGQGNTGELFF
CDR3 DNA: TGTGCCAGCAGCCCCTTGGGACAGGGGAACACCGGGGAGCTGTTTTTT
D gene: TRBD1
J gene: TRBJ2-2
V gene: TRBV7-9
clone size: .

CDR3 protein: CASRMTGPNEQFF
CDR3 DNA: TGTGCCAGCAGGATGACAGGGCCCAATGAGCAGTTCTTC
D gene: TRBD1
J gene: TRBJ2-1
V gene: TRBV27
clone size: .

CDR3 protein: CASSLQGAGDYGYTF
CDR3 DNA: TGCGCCAGCAGCCTGCAGGGGGCCGGGGACTATGGCTACACCTTC
D gene: TRBD1
J gene: TRBJ1-2
V gene: TRBV4-1
clone size: .

CDR3 protein: CASSSYPPSGVQETQYF
CDR3 DNA: TGTGCCAGCAGTTCCTATCCTCCGAGCGGGGTGCAAGAGACCCAGTACTTC
D gene: TRBD2
J gene: TRBJ2-5
V gene: TRBV27
clone size: .

CDR3 protein: CASSFDRGNYGYTF
CDR3 DNA: TGTGCCAGCAGCTTTGACAGGGGTAACTATGGCTACACCTTC
D gene: TRBD1
J gene: TRBJ1-2
V gene: TRBV5-4
clone size: .

CDR3 protein: CASSRGLAGDTDTQYF
CDR3 DNA: TGCGCCAGCAGCCGGGGACTAGCGGGGGACACAGATACGCAGTATTTT
D gene: TRBD2
J gene: TRBJ2-3
V gene: TRBV5-1
clone size: .

CDR3 protein: CASSLWTGDNYGYTF
CDR3 DNA: TGTGCCAGCAGCTTATGGACAGGCGATAACTATGGCTACACCTTC
D gene: TRBD1
J gene: TRBJ1-2
V gene: TRBV5-6
clone size: .

CDR3 protein: CASSSPMNTEAFF
CDR3 DNA: TGTGCCAGCAGCTCCCCGATGAACACTGAAGCTTTCTTT
D gene: .
J gene: TRBJ1-1
V gene: TRBV11-2
clone size: .

CDR3 protein: CASSFARLDTEAFF
CDR3 DNA: TGCGCCAGCAGCTTCGCAAGGTTGGACACTGAAGCTTTCTTT
D gene: .
J gene: TRBJ1-1
V gene: TRBV5-1
clone size: .

CDR3 protein: CASSISGLYEQYF
CDR3 DNA: TGTGCCAGTAGTATATCGGGCCTATACGAGCAGTACTTC
D gene: .
J gene: TRBJ2-7
V gene: TRBV19
clone size: .

CDR3 protein: CASSLVARSYYEQYF
CDR3 DNA: TGTGCCAGCAGCTTGGTGGCCAGGTCCTACTACGAGCAGTACTTC
D gene: .
J gene: TRBJ2-7
V gene: TRBV5-5
clone size: .

CDR3 protein: CASSSRGVYGYTF
CDR3 DNA: TGTGCCAGCAGTTCTAGGGGCGTATATGGCTACACCTTC
D gene: .
J gene: TRBJ1-2
V gene: TRBV27
clone size: once

CDR3 protein: CASSLQGVGFMWPQHF
CDR3 DNA: TGTGCCAGCAGTTTACAGGGAGTCGGATTTATGTGGCCCCAGCATTTT
D gene: .
J gene: TRBJ1-5
V gene: TRBV28
clone size: .

CDR3 protein: CASSLAAPLGPKSVTQYF
CDR3 DNA: TGTGCCAGCAGCTTGGCGGCCCCCCTAGGGCCAAAGTCGGTGACCCAGTACTTC
D gene: .
J gene: TRBJ2-5
V gene: TRBV5-4
clone size: once

CDR3 protein: CATSRVETLASTDTQYF
CDR3 DNA: TGTGCCACCAGCAGAGTTGAGACCCTTGCTAGCACAGATACGCAGTATTTT
D gene: .
J gene: TRBJ2-3
V gene: TRBV15
clone size: .

CDR3 protein: CASSPDRGTGELFF
CDR3 DNA: TGTGCCAGCAGCCCGGACAGGGGAACCGGGGAGCTGTTTTTT
D gene: TRBD1
J gene: TRBJ2-2
V gene: TRBV7-2
clone size: .

CDR3 protein: CASSLRGMGTEAFF
CDR3 DNA: TGTGCCAGCAGCCTTCGGGGCATGGGAACTGAAGCTTTCTTT
D gene: .
J gene: TRBJ1-1
V gene: TRBV6-5
clone size: .

CDR3 protein: CASSLHGAGNEQYF
CDR3 DNA: TGCGCCAGCAGCTTGCATGGGGCGGGGAACGAGCAGTACTTC
D gene: .
J gene: TRBJ2-7
V gene: TRBV5-1
clone size: .

CDR3 protein: CASSLRGQAYEQYF
CDR3 DNA: TGTGCCAGCAGTCTCAGGGGGCAGGCCTACGAGCAGTACTTC
D gene: TRBD1
J gene: TRBJ2-7
V gene: TRBV27
clone size: .

CDR3 protein: CASSYSEGTEAFF
CDR3 DNA: TGTGCCAGCAGTTACTCGGAAGGAACTGAAGCTTTCTTT
D gene: .
J gene: TRBJ1-1
V gene: TRBV6-6
clone size: .

CDR3 protein: CASSSEPYRGPYEQYF
CDR3 DNA: TGCGCCAGCAGCTCGGAGCCCTACAGGGGACCCTACGAGCAGTACTTC
D gene: TRBD1
J gene: TRBJ2-7
V gene: TRBV5-1
clone size: .

CDR3 protein: CASSKGQRGTEAFF
CDR3 DNA: TGTGCCAGTAGTAAGGGACAGCGGGGGACTGAAGCTTTCTTT
D gene: TRBD1
J gene: TRBJ1-1
V gene: TRBV19
clone size: .

CDR3 protein: CASSQVVQGYEQYF
CDR3 DNA: TGCGCCAGCAGCCAAGTGGTTCAGGGCTACGAGCAGTACTTC
D gene: .
J gene: TRBJ2-7
V gene: TRBV4-1
clone size: .

CDR3 protein: CASSFGWGETQYF
CDR3 DNA: TGTGCCAGCAGTTTCGGCTGGGGTGAGACCCAGTACTTC
D gene: .
J gene: TRBJ2-5
V gene: TRBV28
clone size: .

CDR3 protein: CASSVEVSSEQYF
CDR3 DNA: TGTGCCAGCAGCGTAGAAGTCTCTTCCGAGCAGTACTTC
D gene: .
J gene: TRBJ2-7
V gene: TRBV9
clone size: .

CDR3 protein: CASSQPQGFNTGELFF
CDR3 DNA: TGTGCCAGCAGCCAACCACAGGGGTTTAACACCGGGGAGCTGTTTTTT
D gene: TRBD1
J gene: TRBJ2-2
V gene: TRBV4-2
clone size: .

CDR3 protein: CASSLVGMNTEAFF
CDR3 DNA: TGTGCCAGCAGTTTAGTCGGAATGAACACTGAAGCTTTCTTT
D gene: .
J gene: TRBJ1-1
V gene: TRBV6-5
clone size: .

CDR3 protein: CASRVLAGYQYNEQFF
CDR3 DNA: TGTGCCAGCAGAGTCTTAGCGGGTTACCAGTACAATGAGCAGTTCTTC
D gene: TRBD2
J gene: TRBJ2-1
V gene: TRBV27
clone size: .

CDR3 protein: CASSSSPGQIPYEQYF
CDR3 DNA: TGTGCCAGTAGTAGCTCGCCGGGACAGATTCCCTACGAGCAGTACTTC
D gene: TRBD1
J gene: TRBJ2-7
V gene: TRBV19
clone size: .

CDR3 protein: CASSFGGSGLNEQFF
CDR3 DNA: TGTGCCAGCAGTTTCGGCGGGAGCGGTTTAAATGAGCAGTTCTTC
D gene: TRBD2
J gene: TRBJ2-1
V gene: TRBV28
clone size: .

CDR3 protein: CASSTRYRVRTEAFF
CDR3 DNA: TGTGCCAGCAGTACCCGATACAGGGTGAGGACTGAAGCTTTCTTT
D gene: .
J gene: TRBJ1-1
V gene: TRBV28
clone size: .

CDR3 protein: CASSPGQGNYGYTF
CDR3 DNA: TGCGCCAGCAGCCCCGGACAGGGGAACTATGGCTACACCTTC
D gene: TRBD1
J gene: TRBJ1-2
V gene: TRBV4-1
clone size: .